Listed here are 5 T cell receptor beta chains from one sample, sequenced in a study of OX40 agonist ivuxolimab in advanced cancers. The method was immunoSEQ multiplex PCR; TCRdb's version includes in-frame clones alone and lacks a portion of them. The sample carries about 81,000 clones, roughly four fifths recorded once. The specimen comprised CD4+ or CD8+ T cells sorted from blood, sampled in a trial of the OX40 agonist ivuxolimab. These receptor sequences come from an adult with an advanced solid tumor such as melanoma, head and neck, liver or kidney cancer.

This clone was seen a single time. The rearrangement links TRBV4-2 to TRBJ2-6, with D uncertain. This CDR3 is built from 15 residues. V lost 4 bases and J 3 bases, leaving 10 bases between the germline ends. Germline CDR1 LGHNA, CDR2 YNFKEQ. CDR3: CASSPGLYGANVLTF. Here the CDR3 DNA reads TGTGCCAGCAGCCCAGGTTTGTATGGGGCCAACGTCCTGACTTTC.

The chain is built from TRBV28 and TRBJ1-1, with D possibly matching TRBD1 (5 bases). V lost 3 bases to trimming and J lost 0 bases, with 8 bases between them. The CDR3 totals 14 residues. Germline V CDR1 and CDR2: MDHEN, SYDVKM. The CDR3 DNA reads TGTGCCAGCAGTTTTCCAGGGATGAACACTGAAGCTTTCTTT. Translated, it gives CASSFPGMNTEAFF.

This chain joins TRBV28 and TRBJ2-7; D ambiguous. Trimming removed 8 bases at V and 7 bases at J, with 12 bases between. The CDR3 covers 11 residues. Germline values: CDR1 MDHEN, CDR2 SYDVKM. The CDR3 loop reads CASPEVCEQYV. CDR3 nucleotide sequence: TGTGCCAGCCCGGAAGTTTGTGAGCAGTACGTC.

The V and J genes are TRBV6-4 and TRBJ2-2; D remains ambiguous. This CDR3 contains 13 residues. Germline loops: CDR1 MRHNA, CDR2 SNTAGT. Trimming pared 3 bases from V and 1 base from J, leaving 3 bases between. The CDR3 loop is CASSEGNTGELFF. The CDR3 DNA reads TGTGCCAGCAGTGAGGGGAACACCGGGGAGCTGTTTTTT.

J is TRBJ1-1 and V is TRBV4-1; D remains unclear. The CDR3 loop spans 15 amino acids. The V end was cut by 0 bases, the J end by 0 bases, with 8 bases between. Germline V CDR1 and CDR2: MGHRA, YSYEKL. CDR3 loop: CASSQEVQLNTEAFF. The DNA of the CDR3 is TGCGCCAGCAGCCAAGAGGTCCAGCTGAACACTGAAGCTTTCTTT.